This T cell receptor (beta chain) was observed in a study of blood T cell repertoires in COVID-19. Whole-study context: In each case, the material was cDNA or gDNA derived from T cells, B-cell-depleted T cells, or PBMCs.

Recruitment covered roughly 22 US areas and drew participants whose ages spanned roughly 18 to 90 years. Self-reported history from a screening survey and questionnaire set each donor's cohort. Method: immunoSEQ multiplex PCR; TCRdb's copy keeps in-frame clones and lacks some. Of 200,000 or so clones in the sample, around 86% were seen once. J lost 3 bases, V lost 4 bases, and 5 bases had no gene match. Germline V CDR1 and CDR2: SEHNR, FQNEAQ (reference sequence). This CDR3 contains 14 residues. This chain connects TRBV7-9 to TRBJ1-2; TRBD1 aligns across 7 bases. This clonotype was sampled from a man aged 25-45 years in a cohort exposed to, infected with or recovered from COVID-19 (not recorded which). The source material was PBMCs or T cells enriched from blood (not recorded which). DNA of the CDR3: TGTGCCAGCAGCTACGGGGACAGATACTATGGCTACACCTTC. Protein: CASSYGDRYYGYTF.